This is a list of T cell receptor beta chains from one sample in a study of blood T cells in healthy people across ages. TCRdb processed the 5' RACE reads anew with MiXCR; each CDR3 protein has one entry. The profile shows hundreds of thousands of distinct CDR3 sequences, roughly 32% of them singletons. Source material: blood. These receptors were collected from a woman of 80 years or more in good health. The CDR3 runs from the conserved cysteine through the conserved F or W. D genes are given only for firm matches. Expanded clones are given a class, and other clones once, few, many or no size at all.

- | TRBJ1-5 | - | TRBV6-2/TRBV6-3 | TGTGCCAGCAGCTTCGACGGCGGCAATCAGCCCCAGCATTTT | CASSFDGGNQPQHF
- | TRBJ1-4 | many | TRBV12-3/TRBV12-4 | TGTGCCAGCAGGTCTTCCGGGGGAACTAATGAAAAACTGTTTTTT | CASRSSGGTNEKLFF
TRBD1 | TRBJ1-2 | many | TRBV28 | TGTGCCAGCAGGTTACAGGGGGAGGGAGGCTACACCTTC | CASRLQGEGGYTF
TRBD2 | TRBJ2-3 | many | TRBV4-2 | TGTGCCAGCAAGGCTAGCGGATACACAGATACGCAGTATTTT | CASKASGYTDTQYF
- | TRBJ1-4 | - | TRBV13 | TGTGCCAGCAGCATGGCTATGGGTGGTGAAAAACTGTTTTTT | CASSMAMGGEKLFF
TRBD1 | TRBJ2-7 | - | TRBV5-6 | TGTGCCAGCAGCTCAGACCCCGGGACAGTGGCTTGCTACGAGCAGTACTTC | CASSSDPGTVACYEQYF
- | TRBJ1-1 | few | TRBV28 | TGTGCCAGCAGGGACCCGGGGGTATGGACTGAAGCTTTCTTT | CASRDPGVWTEAFF
- | TRBJ1-2 | - | TRBV7-2 | TGTGCCAGCAGCTTAGAATTTAACTATGGCTACACCTTC | CASSLEFNYGYTF
- | TRBJ1-3 | few | TRBV7-9 | TGTGCCAGCAGCCGAGACAGGCGGGAAGACACCATATATTTT | CASSRDRREDTIYF
- | TRBJ1-5 | - | TRBV19 | TGTGCCAGTAGTCCGGGTCCGGGGGGGGTAAGAAAGCCCCAGCATTTT | CASSPGPGGVRKPQHF
- | TRBJ1-4 | many | TRBV6-6 | TGTGCCAGCAGTTTTGCAAACGCTAATGAAAAACTGTTTTTT | CASSFANANEKLFF
- | TRBJ2-3 | - | TRBV2 | TGTGCCAGCCCCCGGGCGCGCACAGATACGCAGTATTTT | CASPRARTDTQYF
- | TRBJ1-2 | many | TRBV21-1 | TGTGCCAGCAATAAGCGGGGGGACTATGGCTACACCTTC | CASNKRGDYGYTF
TRBD2 | TRBJ2-3 | many | TRBV5-1 | TGCGCCAGCAGCCCGGGGGGGCTTAGCACAGATACGCAGTATTTT | CASSPGGLSTDTQYF
TRBD2 | TRBJ2-5 | few | TRBV5-6 | TGTGCCAGCTGCCGACTAGCGGGGGGACAAGAGACCCAGTACTTC | CASCRLAGGQETQYF
- | TRBJ1-5 | - | TRBV6-1 | TGTGCCAGCCGAGAGACAAATAGCAATCAGCCCCAGCATTTT | CASRETNSNQPQHF
TRBD1 | TRBJ1-2 | many | TRBV12-3/TRBV12-4 | TGTGCCAGCAGTCCCCAGGGGGGAAAGGGCGGCTACACCTTC | CASSPQGGKGGYTF
- | TRBJ2-7 | many | TRBV3-1 | TGTGCCAGCAGCCAAGAGTCCCTCGGGCTCTACGAGCAGTACTTC | CASSQESLGLYEQYF
TRBD1 | TRBJ2-3 | many | TRBV3-1 | TGTGCCAGCAGCCAAGGGACAGGGGTAACAGATACGCAGTATTTT | CASSQGTGVTDTQYF
TRBD1 | TRBJ2-5 | many | TRBV7-8 | TGTGCCAGCAGCCCGGGACAGACCCAACAAGAGACCCAGTACTTC | CASSPGQTQQETQYF
- | TRBJ2-5 | - | TRBV12-3/TRBV12-4 | TGTGCCAGCAGTTTAACGGACATACAAGAGACCCAGTACTTC | CASSLTDIQETQYF
TRBD1 | TRBJ1-1 | few | TRBV30 | TGTGCCTGGAGCCCATTTCCCGGGACAGGGAACACTGAAGCTTTCTTT | CAWSPFPGTGNTEAFF
- | TRBJ2-6 | many | TRBV6-2/TRBV6-3 | TGTGCCAGCGGGGGTGGAGGAAGATCCGTCCTGACTTTC | CASGGGGRSVLTF
TRBD1 | TRBJ2-6 | - | TRBV20-1 | TGCAGTGCTATAGGGGGCGCTGGGGCCAACGTCCTGACTTTC | CSAIGGAGANVLTF
- | TRBJ2-1 | - | TRBV7-2 | TGTGCCAGCAGCTTAGCGGTCGGGATGGATGAGCAGTTCTTC | CASSLAVGMDEQFF
- | TRBJ2-3 | - | TRBV7-2 | TGTGCCAGCAGCCCCAGACTAGTCTCTCTGTCAGATACGCAGTATTTT | CASSPRLVSLSDTQYF
TRBD2 | TRBJ2-1 | many | TRBV5-1 | TGCGCCAGCAGCTGGGGGGGGGTGGACAATGAGCAGTTCTTC | CASSWGGVDNEQFF
TRBD2 | TRBJ2-7 | - | TRBV20-1 | TGCAGTGCTACTTCAGGGCTAGCGGGAGGAAGCGAGCAGTACTTC | CSATSGLAGGSEQYF
TRBD1 | TRBJ1-2 | - | TRBV6-5 | TGTGCCAGCAGTGAGAGGGACAGCGCTTATTCTGGCTACACCTTC | CASSERDSAYSGYTF
- | TRBJ1-5 | many | TRBV20-1 | TGCAGTGCTACTAGTATGTCCAGGGGAAATCAGCCCCAGCATTTT | CSATSMSRGNQPQHF
- | TRBJ2-3 | many | TRBV20-1 | TGCAGTGCTGAGGCCAAGGGGCGGTCAGATACGCAGTATTTT | CSAEAKGRSDTQYF